This T cell receptor (beta chain) was captured in a study of control samples from healthy donors and cancer patients. The length of the CDR3 is 16 residues. The germline gives CDR1 MNHNY, CDR2 SVGAGI (reference sequence). Trimming removed 2 bases at V and 4 bases at J, with 12 bases between. Only in-frame clones appear in the TCRdb table, and some are missing; sequencing was by immunoSEQ multiplex PCR. In the table there are fewer than 85,000 clones, about 94% of which are singletons. This chain uses TRBV6-6 with TRBJ1-6, with a possible D match to TRBD1 (5 bases). Input material: blood. The clonotype originates from a woman aged 25 to 39 in good health. CDR3: CASSYGGGGYNSPLHF. CDR3 nucleotide sequence: TGTGCCAGCAGTTACGGTGGGGGGGGGTATAATTCACCCCTCCACTTT.